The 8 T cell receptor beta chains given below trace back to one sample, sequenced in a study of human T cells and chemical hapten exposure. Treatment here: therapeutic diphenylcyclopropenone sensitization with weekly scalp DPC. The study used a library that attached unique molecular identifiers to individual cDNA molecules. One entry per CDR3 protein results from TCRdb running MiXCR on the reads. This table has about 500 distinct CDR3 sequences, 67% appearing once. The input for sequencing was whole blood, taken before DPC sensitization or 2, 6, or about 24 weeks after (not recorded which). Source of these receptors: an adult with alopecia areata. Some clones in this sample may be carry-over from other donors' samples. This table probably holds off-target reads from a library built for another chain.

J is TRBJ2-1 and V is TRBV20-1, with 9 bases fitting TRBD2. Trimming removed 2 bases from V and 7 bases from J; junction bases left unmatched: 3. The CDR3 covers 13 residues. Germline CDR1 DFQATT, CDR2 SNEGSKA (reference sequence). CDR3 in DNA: TGCAGTGCTAGACTAGCGGGGTGGAATGAGCAGTTCTTC. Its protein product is CSARLAGWNEQFF.

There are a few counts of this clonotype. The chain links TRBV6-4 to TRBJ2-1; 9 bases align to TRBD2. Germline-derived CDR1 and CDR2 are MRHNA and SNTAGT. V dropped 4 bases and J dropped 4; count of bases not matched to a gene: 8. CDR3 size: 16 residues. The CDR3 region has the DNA TGTGCCAGCAGTGCCAGCGGGGGGTCTGGGTACAATGAGCAGTTCTTC. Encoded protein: CASSASGGSGYNEQFF.

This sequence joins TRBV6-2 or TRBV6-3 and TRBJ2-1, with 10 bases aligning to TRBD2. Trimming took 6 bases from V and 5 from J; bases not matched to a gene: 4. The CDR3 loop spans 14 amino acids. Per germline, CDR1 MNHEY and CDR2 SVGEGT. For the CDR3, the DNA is TGTGCCAGCAGAGCGGGGGGGATTGACAATGAGCAGTTCTTC. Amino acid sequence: CASRAGGIDNEQFF.

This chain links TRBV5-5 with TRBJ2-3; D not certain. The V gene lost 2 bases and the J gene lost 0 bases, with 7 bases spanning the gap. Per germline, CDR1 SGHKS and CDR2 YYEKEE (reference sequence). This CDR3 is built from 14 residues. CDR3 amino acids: CASSFDTSTDTQYF. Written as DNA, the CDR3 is TGTGCCAGCAGCTTTGATACTAGCACAGATACGCAGTATTTT.

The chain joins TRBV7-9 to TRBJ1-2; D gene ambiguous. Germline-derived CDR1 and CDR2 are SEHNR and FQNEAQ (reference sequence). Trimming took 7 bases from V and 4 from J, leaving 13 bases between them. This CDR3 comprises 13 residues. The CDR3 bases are TGTGCCAGCAACCGGGAAGGAGGCTATGGCTACACCTTC. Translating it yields CASNREGGYGYTF.

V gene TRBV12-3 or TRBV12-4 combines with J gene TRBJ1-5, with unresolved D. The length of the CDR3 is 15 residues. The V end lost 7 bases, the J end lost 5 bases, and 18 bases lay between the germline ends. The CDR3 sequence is CASMGGGGRYQPQHF. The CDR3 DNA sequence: TGTGCCAGCATGGGAGGAGGCGGGAGGTATCAGCCCCAGCATTTT.

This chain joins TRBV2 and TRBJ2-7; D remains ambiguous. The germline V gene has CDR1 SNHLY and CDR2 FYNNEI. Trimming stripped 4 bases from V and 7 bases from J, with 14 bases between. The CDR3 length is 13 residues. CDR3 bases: TGTGCCAGCAGTGCCGCCTCGCAAGGGGAGCAGTACTTC. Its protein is CASSAASQGEQYF.

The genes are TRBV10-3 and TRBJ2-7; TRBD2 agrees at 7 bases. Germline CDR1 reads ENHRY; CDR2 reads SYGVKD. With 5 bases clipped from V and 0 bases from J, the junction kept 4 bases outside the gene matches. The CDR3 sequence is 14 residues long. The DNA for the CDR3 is TGTGCCATCAGTCCCGGCGGGAGCTCCTACGAGCAGTACTTC. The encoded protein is CAISPGGSSYEQYF.